This T cell receptor (beta chain) derives from a study of human T cells and chemical hapten exposure. Points from the study as a whole: With alopecia, donors may have immune responses unlike healthy people's.

Sample time point: patch test 3, about 24 weeks after DPC sensitization. Treatment defined: therapeutic diphenylcyclopropenone sensitization with weekly scalp DPC. In every case, blood was obtained before the patch test was applied. This clonotype was picked up many times. What it binds is unknown. The CDR3 runs to 13 residues. Germline CDR1 is SEHNR and CDR2 is FQNEAQ (reference sequence). V was trimmed by 5 bases and J by 4 bases, leaving 11 bases between them. Individual cDNA molecules in this library carried unique molecular identifiers. Original methodology: Sequenced samples showed a median of 95,638 TCRs each, with counts running from roughly 23,000 to 700,000. One entry per CDR3 protein, called by TCRdb with MiXCR from the RACE reads. The V and J calls here are based on TCRdb, not the publication. The sample lists about 82,000 distinct CDR3 sequences, 10% to 15% occurring once.

The V gene is TRBV7-9, the J gene TRBJ1-2; D uncertain. The sequence came from a woman in her forties or fifties with alopecia areata. Some clones in this sample may be carry-over from other donors' samples. The sequencing used whole blood, collected in connection with sensitization to the hapten diphenylcyclopropenone (DPC). The CDR3 protein is CASSKDGSYGYTF. In nucleotides, the CDR3 is TGTGCCAGCAGCAAGGACGGTAGCTATGGCTACACCTTC.